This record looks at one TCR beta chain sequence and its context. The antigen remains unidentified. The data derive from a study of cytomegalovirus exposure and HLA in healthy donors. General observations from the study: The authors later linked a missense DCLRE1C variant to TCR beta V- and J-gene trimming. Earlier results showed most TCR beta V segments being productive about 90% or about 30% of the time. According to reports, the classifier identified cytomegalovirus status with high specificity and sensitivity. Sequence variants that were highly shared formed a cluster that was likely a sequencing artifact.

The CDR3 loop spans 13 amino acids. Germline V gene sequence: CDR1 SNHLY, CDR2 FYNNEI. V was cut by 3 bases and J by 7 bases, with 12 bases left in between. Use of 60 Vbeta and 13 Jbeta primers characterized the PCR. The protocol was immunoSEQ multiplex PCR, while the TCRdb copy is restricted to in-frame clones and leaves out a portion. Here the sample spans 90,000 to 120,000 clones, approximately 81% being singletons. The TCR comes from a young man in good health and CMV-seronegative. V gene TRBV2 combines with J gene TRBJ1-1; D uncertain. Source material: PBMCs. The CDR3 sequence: CASSEFKGGEAFF. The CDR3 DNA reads TGTGCCAGCAGTGAGTTTAAAGGAGGTGAAGCTTTCTTT.